This TCR beta chain was captured by sequencing in a study of T cell responses to AZD1222 COVID-19 vaccine. Clones were sequenced by immunoSEQ multiplex PCR, and TCRdb holds only the in-frame ones, with some missing. The table lists just over 90,000 clones, over 75% of them singletons. Comments on this clone: Its antigen is not known.

Second-dose recipients at about 4 or about 12 weeks were treated as one pooled group. This CDR3 comprises 12 residues. V was cut by 0 bases and J by 6 bases, with 3 bases left in between. Germline CDR1 is SGHDT and CDR2 is YYEEEE. Notes on the study in general: Sampling that yielded the repertoires occurred only after the peak T cell response.

Sample: peripheral blood, taken 28 days after the second AZD1222 dose. The receptor's source is an adult who received the AZD1222 COVID-19 vaccine. The chain couples TRBV5-6 to TRBJ2-2, with D hard to call. CDR3 amino acids: CASSLGPGELFF. The CDR3 DNA reads as TGTGCCAGCAGCTTGGGCCCCGGGGAGCTGTTTTTT.